This entry is about one T cell receptor (beta chain). Data came from immunoSEQ multiplex PCR; TCRdb stores just in-frame clones and leaves some out. The sample has 60,000 to 75,000 clones, 91% seen once; the top ten hold approximately 3.9%. The data are from a study of OX40 agonist ivuxolimab in advanced cancers. Study information: Across the patients, intravenous ivuxolimab was delivered every 2 weeks at 0.01 to 10 mg/kg.

J lost 6 bases, V lost 6 bases, and 8 bases had no gene match. Germline V gene data show CDR1 as LNHDA and CDR2 as SQIVND (reference sequence). The CDR3 length is 15 residues. The receptor was derived from an adult with an advanced solid tumor such as melanoma, head and neck, liver or kidney cancer. The V call is TRBV19, the J call TRBJ2-1; the match to TRBD1 covers 10 bases. The specimen comprised CD4+ or CD8+ T cells sorted from blood, sampled in a trial of the OX40 agonist ivuxolimab. The CDR3 reads CASSPDRGLINEQFF. DNA for the CDR3: TGTGCCAGTAGCCCTGACAGGGGGCTCATCAATGAGCAGTTCTTC.